Described below is a single TCR beta chain sequence and its context. Its antigen target is currently unknown. The record has no base qualities; no much larger clone is one base away. The immunoSEQ Assay, a bias-controlled multiplex PCR, was used to amplify TCRbeta CDR3 regions from genomic DNA. Concerning the study's data processing: Within the assay, amplification of reference gene primers was used to estimate how many nucleated cells each sample contained. To quantify the absolute abundance of each unique TCRbeta CDR3 rearrangement, sequence reads were collapsed and filtered. For each sample, productive Simpson clonality was calculated by taking the square root of Simpson's diversity index across productive rearrangements. In TCRdb, the immuneACCESS table is reduced to in-frame sequences with V and J assigned. These tables do not hold every clone; where another copy was compared, an unresolved V gene accounts for under half, and the others remain unexplained. The DNA gave D and trimming, while V, J and clone size come from that table. Across this sample there are 270,000 or so clones, with 80% to 90% seen only once. Clones ranked in the top ten supply 8% to 10% of the sample.

This sample was taken from a study of blood T cell repertoires in COVID-19 (dated by TCRdb to the early 2020s). In terms of the full investigation: Collaborator samples came from the United States, Italy and Spain and covered acute and convalescent phases of COVID-19. The sample metadata nearly always contained a de-identified subject ID, COVID-19 status, age in years and sex. The repertoires were released in a freely available public database meant as a resource for research on the immune response to SARS-CoV-2. Where available, HLA class I and class II types were obtained from metadata supplied by the sample provider rather than from assay-based typing. The prospective study material was composed of cDNA or gDNA derived from T cells, B-cell-depleted T cells, or PBMCs. The samples were drawn from the first 160 participants of the ongoing ImmuneRACE study and from 950 to 1,500 subjects provided by 6 global collaborators. Subjects who had been exposed to COVID-19, were actively infected with it, or had recovered from it provided the deeply sampled blood TCRbeta repertoires that made up the dataset. Broader findings and caveats from the paper: Clinical and demographic metadata were provided uncurated, with the amount varying by source and participant.

For CDR1 and CDR2, the germline V gene (reference sequence) lists MNHNY and SVGAGI. The CDR3 holds 15 amino acids from the cysteine to the phenylalanine. Only the CDR3 region is kept as DNA, spanning 45 bases read in frame from base 1. At the junction V is shortened by 4 bases and J by 4 bases; bases outside the gene matches: 6. Another Seattle source contributed samples from volunteer blood donors who had recovered from COVID-19. Collaborating institutions collected whole blood in K2EDTA tubes following their own protocols. Collaborator samples were shipped for TCRbeta analysis as frozen whole blood, isolated PBMCs, or DNA extracted from either sample type.

The sequence links TRBV6-6 to TRBJ2-5; the central 10 bases match TRBD1. The receptor was derived from a woman aged 45-65 years who had recovered from COVID-19. The specimen sequenced was peripheral blood. The CDR3 has the sequence CASSLGQGKGETQYF. The nucleotide sequence reads as follows: TGTGCCAGCAGTTTGGGACAGGGGAAGGGAGAGACCCAGTACTTC.